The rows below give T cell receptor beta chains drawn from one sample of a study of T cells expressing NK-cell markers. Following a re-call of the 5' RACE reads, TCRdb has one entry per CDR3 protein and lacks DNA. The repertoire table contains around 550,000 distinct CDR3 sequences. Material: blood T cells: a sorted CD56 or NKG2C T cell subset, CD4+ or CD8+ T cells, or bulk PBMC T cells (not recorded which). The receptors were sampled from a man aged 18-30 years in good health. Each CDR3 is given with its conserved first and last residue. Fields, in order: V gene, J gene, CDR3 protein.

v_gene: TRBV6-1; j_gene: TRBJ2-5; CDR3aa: CASSDPRLGWDQETQYF
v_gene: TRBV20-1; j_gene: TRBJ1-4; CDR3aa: CSASGPINEKLFF
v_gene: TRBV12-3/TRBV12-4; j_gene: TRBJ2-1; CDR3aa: CASRPTGTGDHEQFF
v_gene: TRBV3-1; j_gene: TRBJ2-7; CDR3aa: CASSRTRGGLEQYF
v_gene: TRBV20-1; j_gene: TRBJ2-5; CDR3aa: CSAKVPWTSGSFETQYF
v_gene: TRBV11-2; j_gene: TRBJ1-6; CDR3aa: CASSLDVAGHSPLHF
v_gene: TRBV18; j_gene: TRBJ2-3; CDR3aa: CASSPPMKANTQYF
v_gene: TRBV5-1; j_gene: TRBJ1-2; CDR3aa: CASSSPTTGYTF
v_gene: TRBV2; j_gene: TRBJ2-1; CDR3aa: CASIPGTSGSMSFF
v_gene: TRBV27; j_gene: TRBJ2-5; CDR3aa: CASSSGTGGVETQYF
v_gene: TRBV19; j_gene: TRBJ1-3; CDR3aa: CASRTSTGAVLSGNTIYF
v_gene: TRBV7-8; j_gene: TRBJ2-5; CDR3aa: CASSLERGVRETQYF
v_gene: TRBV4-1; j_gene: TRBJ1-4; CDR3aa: CASSQPLMGARVEKLFF
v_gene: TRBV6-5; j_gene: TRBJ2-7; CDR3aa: CASSYRLAGAHEQYF
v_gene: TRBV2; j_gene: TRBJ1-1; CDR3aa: CASSDQGGAFF
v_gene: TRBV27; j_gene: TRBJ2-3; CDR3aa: CASSGLGNWGTDTQYF
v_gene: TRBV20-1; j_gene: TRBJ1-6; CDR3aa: CSARAGSYNSPLHF
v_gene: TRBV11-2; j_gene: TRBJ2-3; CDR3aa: CASSLAYTHTQYF
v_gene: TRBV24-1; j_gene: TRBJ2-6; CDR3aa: CATSDNGAGSLSGANVLTF
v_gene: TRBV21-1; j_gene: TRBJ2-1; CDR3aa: CASSKGEGTSGRISYNEQFF
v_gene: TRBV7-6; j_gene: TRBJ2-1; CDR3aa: CASSLELAPLSSYNEQFF
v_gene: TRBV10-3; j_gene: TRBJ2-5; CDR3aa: CAISEAGIQETQYF
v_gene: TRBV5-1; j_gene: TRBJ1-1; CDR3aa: CASSPSDRGVAFF
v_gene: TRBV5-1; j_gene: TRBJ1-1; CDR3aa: CASSGDRGLDTEAFF
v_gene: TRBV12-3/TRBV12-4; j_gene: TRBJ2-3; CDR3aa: CASSLGQGKADTQYF
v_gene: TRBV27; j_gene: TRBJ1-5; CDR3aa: CASSLSSGVYNQPQHF
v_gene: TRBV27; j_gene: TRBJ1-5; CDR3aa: CASSSAGGADKGGYQPQHF
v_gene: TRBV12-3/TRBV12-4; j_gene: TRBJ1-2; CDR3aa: CASIRAGGFRYTF
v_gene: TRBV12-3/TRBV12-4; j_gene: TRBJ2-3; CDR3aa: CASRPLAVHGTDTQYF
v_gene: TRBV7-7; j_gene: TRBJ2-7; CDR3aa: CASSLNRGAHEQYF
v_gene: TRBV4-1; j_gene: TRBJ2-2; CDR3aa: CASSQAQAHPSGELFF
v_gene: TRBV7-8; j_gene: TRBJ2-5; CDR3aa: CASSSTGREGETQYF
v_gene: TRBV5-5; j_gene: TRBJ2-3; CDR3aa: CASRYGQEEEYTQYF
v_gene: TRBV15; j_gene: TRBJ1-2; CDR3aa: CATRKQTGVIHGYTF
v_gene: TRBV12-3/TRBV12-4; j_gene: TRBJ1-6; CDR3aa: CASSLAENSPLHF
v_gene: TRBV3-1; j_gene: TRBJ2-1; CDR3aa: CASSQESTTNEQFF
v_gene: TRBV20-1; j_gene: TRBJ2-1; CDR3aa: CSAREGLGNEQFF
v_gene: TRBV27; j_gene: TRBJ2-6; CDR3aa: CASSSRGSGANVLTF
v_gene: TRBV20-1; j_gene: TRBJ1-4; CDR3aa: CSAGLENSRNEKLFF
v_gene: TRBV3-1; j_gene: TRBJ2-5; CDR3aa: CASSHWDRAGETQYF
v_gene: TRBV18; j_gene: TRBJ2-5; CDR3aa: CASSRPGGFQETQYF
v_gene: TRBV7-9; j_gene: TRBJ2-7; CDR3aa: CASSGSTITHEQYF
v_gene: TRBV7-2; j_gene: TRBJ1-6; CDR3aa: CASSPGGGVNSPLHF
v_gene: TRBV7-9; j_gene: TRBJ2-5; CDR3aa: CASSPRGAIGGETQYF
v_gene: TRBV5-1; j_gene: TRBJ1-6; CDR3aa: CASNQGSNSPLHF
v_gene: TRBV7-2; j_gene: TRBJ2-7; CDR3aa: CATQRPPYEQYF